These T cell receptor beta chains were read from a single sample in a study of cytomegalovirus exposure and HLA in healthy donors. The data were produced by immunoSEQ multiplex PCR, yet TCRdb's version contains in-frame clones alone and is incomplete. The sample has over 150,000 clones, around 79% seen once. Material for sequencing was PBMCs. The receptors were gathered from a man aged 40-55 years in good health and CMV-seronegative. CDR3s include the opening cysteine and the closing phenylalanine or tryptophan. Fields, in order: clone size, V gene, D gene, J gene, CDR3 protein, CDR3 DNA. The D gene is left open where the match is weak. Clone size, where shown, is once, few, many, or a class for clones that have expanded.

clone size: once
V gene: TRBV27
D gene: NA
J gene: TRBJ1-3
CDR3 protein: CASSLEVGNTIYF
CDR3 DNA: TGTGCCAGCAGTTTAGAGGTTGGAAACACCATATATTTT

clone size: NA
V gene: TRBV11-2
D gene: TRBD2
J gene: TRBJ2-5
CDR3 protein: CASSSGLAGGWETQYF
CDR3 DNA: TGTGCCAGCAGCTCGGGACTAGCGGGAGGATGGGAGACCCAGTACTTC

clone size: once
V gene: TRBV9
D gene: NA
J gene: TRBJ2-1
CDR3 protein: CASSNLWAGRYNEQFF
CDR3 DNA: TGTGCCAGTTCTAACCTTTGGGCGGGACGCTACAATGAGCAGTTCTTC

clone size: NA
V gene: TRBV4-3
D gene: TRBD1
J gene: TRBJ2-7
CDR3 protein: CASSPGTGGLGQYF
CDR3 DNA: TGCGCCAGCAGCCCCGGGACAGGGGGCTTGGGGCAGTACTTC

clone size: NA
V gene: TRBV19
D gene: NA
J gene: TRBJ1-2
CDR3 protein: CASIPQAGTTNYGYTF
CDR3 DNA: TGTGCCAGTATTCCCCAAGCGGGAACTACTAACTATGGCTACACCTTC

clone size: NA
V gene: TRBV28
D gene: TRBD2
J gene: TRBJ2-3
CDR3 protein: CASSPRVAGDTDTQYF
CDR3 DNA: TGTGCCAGCAGTCCTAGGGTAGCGGGAGACACAGATACGCAGTATTTT

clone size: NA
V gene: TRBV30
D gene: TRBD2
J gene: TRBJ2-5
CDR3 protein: CAWILAGPGGAQYF
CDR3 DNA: TGTGCCTGGATACTAGCGGGACCGGGGGGGGCCCAGTACTTC

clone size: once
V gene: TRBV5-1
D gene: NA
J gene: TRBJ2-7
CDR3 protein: CASSSGLRDYEQYF
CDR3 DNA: TGCGCCAGCAGCTCCGGACTGCGGGACTACGAGCAGTACTTC

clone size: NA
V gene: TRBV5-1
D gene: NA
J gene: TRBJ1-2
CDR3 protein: CASSLGEDGYTF
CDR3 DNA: TGCGCCAGCAGTTTAGGGGAGGATGGCTACACCTTC

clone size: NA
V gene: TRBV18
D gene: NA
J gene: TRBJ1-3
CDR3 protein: CASSPIQESSGNTIYF
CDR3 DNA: TGTGCCAGCTCACCGATACAGGAGAGCTCTGGAAACACCATATATTTT

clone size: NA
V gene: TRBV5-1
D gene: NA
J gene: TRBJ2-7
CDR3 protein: CASSLFAGDGEQYF
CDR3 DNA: TGCGCCAGCAGCTTGTTTGCAGGGGACGGCGAGCAGTACTTC

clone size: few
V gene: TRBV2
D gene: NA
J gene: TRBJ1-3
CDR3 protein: CAGRTAVSGNTIYF
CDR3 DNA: TGTGCCGGGAGAACAGCTGTTTCTGGAAACACCATATATTTT

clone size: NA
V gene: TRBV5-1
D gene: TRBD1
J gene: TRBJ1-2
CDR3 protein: CASSMTGKNGYTF
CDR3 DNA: TGCGCCAGCAGCATGACAGGGAAGAATGGCTACACCTTC

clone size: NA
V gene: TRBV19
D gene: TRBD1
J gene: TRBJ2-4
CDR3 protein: CASSLGDSKNIQYF
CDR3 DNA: TGTGCCAGTAGCTTAGGGGACAGTAAAAACATTCAGTACTTC

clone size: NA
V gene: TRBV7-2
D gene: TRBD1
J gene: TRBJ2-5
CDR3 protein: CASSMTGIMRTQYF
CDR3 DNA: TGTGCCAGCAGTATGACAGGGATTATGAGGACCCAGTACTTC

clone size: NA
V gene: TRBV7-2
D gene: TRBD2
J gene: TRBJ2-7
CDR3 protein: CASSPASGSNYEQYF
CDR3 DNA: TGTGCCAGCAGCCCAGCTAGCGGGAGCAACTACGAGCAGTACTTC

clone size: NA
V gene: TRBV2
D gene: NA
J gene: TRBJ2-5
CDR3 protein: CASRALKGNQETQYF
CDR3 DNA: TGTGCCAGCAGGGCGTTAAAGGGGAACCAAGAGACCCAGTACTTC

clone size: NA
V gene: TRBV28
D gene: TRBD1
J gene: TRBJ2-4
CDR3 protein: CASSPPGTGNSQYF
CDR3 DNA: TGTGCCAGCAGTCCCCCCGGGACAGGGAACAGTCAGTACTTC

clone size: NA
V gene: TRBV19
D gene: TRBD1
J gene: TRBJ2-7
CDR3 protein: CASSTEQGAYEQYF
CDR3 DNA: TGTGCCAGTAGTACTGAACAGGGGGCCTACGAGCAGTACTTC

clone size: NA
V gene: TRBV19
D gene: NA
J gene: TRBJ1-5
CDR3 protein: CASSSVQGGWGNQPQHF
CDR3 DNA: TGTGCCAGTAGTTCAGTGCAGGGCGGTTGGGGAAATCAGCCCCAGCATTTT

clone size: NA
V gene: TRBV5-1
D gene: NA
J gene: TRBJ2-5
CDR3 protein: CASSPLRGGETQYF
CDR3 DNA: TGCGCCAGCAGCCCGCTCAGGGGCGGCGAGACCCAGTACTTC

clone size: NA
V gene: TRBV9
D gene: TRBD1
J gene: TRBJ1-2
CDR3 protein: CASSPWGTGFGYTF
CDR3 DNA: TGTGCCAGCAGCCCTTGGGGGACAGGGTTCGGCTACACCTTC

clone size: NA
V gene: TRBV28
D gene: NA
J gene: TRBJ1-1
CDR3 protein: CASSFRGMNTEAFF
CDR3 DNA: TGTGCCAGCAGTTTCCGGGGGATGAACACTGAAGCTTTCTTT

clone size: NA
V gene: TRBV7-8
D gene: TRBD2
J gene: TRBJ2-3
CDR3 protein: CASSPPGGRAKDTQYF
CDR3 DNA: TGTGCCAGCAGCCCCCCGGGCGGGAGGGCCAAAGATACGCAGTATTTT

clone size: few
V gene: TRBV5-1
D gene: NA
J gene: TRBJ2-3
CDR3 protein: CASSLAGRLGGGDTQYF
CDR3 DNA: TGCGCCAGCAGCCTCGCCGGGCGGCTAGGGGGGGGAGATACGCAGTATTTT

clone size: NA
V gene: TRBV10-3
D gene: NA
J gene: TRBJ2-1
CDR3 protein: CAISVGRDGYNEQFF
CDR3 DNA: TGTGCCATCAGTGTAGGGCGGGACGGCTACAATGAGCAGTTCTTC

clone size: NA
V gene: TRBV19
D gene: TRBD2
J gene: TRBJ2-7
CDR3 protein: CASRPGLASYEQYF
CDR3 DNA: TGTGCCAGTAGGCCGGGACTAGCGTCCTACGAGCAGTACTTC

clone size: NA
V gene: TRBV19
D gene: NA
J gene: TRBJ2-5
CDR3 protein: CATNSGQLRGTQYF
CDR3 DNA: TGTGCCACCAATTCGGGACAACTTAGGGGGACCCAGTACTTC

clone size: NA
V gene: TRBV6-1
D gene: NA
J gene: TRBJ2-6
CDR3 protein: CASSEDYWDNGASGANVLTF
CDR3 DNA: TGTGCCAGCAGTGAAGATTATTGGGACAACGGCGCCTCTGGGGCCAACGTCCTGACTTTC

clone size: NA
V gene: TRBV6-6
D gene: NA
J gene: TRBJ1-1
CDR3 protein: CASRSLTNSGRGEAFF
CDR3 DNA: TGTGCCAGCAGATCCCTTACAAACTCGGGGAGGGGTGAAGCTTTCTTT

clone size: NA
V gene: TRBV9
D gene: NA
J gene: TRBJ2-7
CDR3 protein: CASSAFGIPGEQYF
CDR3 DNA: TGTGCCAGCAGCGCCTTCGGGATCCCCGGCGAGCAGTACTTC

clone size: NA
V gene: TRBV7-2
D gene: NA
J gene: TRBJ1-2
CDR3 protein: CASSQGGAMVYGYTF
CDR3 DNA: TGTGCCAGCAGCCAAGGCGGGGCTATGGTCTATGGCTACACCTTC

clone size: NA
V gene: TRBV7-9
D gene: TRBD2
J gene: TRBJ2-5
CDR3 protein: CASSRQLAGLQETQYF
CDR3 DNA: TGTGCCAGCAGCCGCCAACTAGCGGGACTACAAGAGACCCAGTACTTC

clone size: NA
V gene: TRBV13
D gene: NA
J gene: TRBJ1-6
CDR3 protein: CASSLFSAGLSSYNSPLHF
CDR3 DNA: TGTGCCAGCAGCCTTTTCAGTGCGGGTCTGAGTTCCTATAATTCACCCCTCCACTTT

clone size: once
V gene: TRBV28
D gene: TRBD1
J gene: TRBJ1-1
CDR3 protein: CASSGPTGKGGAFF
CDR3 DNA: TGTGCCAGCAGTGGACCGACAGGGAAGGGGGGAGCTTTCTTT

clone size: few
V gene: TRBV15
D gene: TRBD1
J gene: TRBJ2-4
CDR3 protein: CATSREWGQGKNSQYF
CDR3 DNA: TGTGCCACCAGCAGAGAGTGGGGACAGGGTAAAAACAGTCAGTACTTC

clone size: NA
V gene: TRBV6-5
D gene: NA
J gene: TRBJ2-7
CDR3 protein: CASSYVGTGSYEQYF
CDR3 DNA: TGTGCCAGCAGTTACGTGGGAACAGGGTCCTACGAGCAGTACTTC

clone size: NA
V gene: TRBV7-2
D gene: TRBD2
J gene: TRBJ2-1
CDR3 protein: CASSTGLAGDNEQFF
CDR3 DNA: TGTGCCAGCAGCACCGGACTAGCGGGAGACAATGAGCAGTTCTTC

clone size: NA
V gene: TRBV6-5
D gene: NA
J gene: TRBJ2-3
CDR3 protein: CASSYRDSGDTQYF
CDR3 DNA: TGTGCCAGCAGTTACAGGGACTCGGGTGATACGCAGTATTTT

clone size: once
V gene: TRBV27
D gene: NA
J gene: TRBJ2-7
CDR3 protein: CASSFGQSYEQYF
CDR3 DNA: TGTGCCAGCAGTTTTGGACAGTCCTACGAGCAGTACTTC

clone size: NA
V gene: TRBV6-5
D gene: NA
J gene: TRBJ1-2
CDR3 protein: CASSYSSGWGDYGYTF
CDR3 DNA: TGTGCCAGCAGTTACTCGTCGGGGTGGGGGGACTATGGCTACACCTTC

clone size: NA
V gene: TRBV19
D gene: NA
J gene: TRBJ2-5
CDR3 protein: CASSDSHQETQYF
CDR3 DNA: TGTGCCAGTAGCGACAGCCACCAAGAGACCCAGTACTTC

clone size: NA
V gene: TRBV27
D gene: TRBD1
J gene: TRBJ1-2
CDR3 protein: CASSSWDRDYYGYTF
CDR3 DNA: TGTGCCAGCAGTTCCTGGGACAGGGATTACTATGGCTACACCTTC

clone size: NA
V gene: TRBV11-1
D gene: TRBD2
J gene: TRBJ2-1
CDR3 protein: CASSASGTSYNEQFF
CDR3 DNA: TGTGCCAGCAGCGCGAGCGGGACTTCCTACAATGAGCAGTTCTTC

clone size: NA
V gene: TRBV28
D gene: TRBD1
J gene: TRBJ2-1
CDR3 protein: CASRTGRYNEQFF
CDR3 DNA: TGTGCCAGCCGGACAGGGAGATACAATGAGCAGTTCTTC

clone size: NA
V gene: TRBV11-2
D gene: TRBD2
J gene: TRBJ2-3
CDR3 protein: CASSLGRGSDLTDTQYF
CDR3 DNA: TGTGCCAGCAGCTTAGGGCGCGGGAGTGATCTCACAGATACGCAGTATTTT

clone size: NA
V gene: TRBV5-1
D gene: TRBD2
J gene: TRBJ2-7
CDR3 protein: CASRRGNSWTSGGTYEQYF
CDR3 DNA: TGCGCCAGCAGGAGGGGGAATTCCTGGACTAGCGGGGGGACCTACGAGCAGTACTTC

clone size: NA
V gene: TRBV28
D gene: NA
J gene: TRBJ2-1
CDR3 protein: CASIQFGGRSYNEQFF
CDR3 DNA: TGTGCCAGCATACAATTCGGAGGTCGAAGCTACAATGAGCAGTTCTTC

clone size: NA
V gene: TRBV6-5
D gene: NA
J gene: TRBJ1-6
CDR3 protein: CATQRGAYNSPLHF
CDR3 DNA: TGTGCCACACAGCGGGGGGCCTATAATTCACCCCTCCACTTT

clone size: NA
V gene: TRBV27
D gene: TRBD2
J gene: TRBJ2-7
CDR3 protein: CASSWGLAGVGYEQYF
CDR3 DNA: TGTGCCAGCAGTTGGGGACTAGCGGGAGTTGGTTACGAGCAGTACTTC

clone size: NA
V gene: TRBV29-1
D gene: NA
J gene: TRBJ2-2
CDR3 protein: CSVGGGHTGELFF
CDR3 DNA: TGCAGCGTTGGGGGGGGCCACACCGGGGAGCTGTTTTTT

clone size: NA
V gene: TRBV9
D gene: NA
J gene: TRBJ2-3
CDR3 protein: CASSVEGSSATDTQYF
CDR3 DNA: TGTGCCAGCAGCGTAGAGGGTTCTAGCGCCACAGATACGCAGTATTTT

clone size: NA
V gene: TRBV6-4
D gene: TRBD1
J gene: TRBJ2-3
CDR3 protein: CASSQRAGGADTQYF
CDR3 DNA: TGTGCCAGCAGTCAGCGGGCAGGGGGCGCAGATACGCAGTATTTT

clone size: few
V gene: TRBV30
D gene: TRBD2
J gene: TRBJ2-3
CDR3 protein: CAWSAAGVGTDTQYF
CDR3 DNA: TGTGCCTGGAGTGCAGCGGGAGTAGGGACAGATACGCAGTATTTT

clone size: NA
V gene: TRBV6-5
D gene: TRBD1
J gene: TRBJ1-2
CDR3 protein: CASSTGVNYGYTF
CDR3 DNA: TGTGCCAGCTCGACAGGGGTTAACTATGGCTACACCTTC

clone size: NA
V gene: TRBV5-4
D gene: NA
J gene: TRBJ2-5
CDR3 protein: CASSFNSGETQYF
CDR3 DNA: TGTGCCAGCAGCTTTAATAGCGGAGAGACCCAGTACTTC

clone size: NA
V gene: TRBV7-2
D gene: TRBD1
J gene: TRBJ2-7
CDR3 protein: CASSLAAGGGFEQYF
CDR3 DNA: TGTGCCAGCAGCTTAGCGGCAGGGGGCGGTTTCGAGCAGTACTTC

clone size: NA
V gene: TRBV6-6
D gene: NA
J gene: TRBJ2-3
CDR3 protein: CASSQARADTQYF
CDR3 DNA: TGTGCCAGCAGTCAGGCCCGAGCAGATACGCAGTATTTT

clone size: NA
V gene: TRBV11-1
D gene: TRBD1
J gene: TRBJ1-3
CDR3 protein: CANPPLTGNHYSGNTIYF
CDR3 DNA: TGTGCCAACCCGCCCCTGACAGGGAACCATTACTCTGGAAACACCATATATTTT

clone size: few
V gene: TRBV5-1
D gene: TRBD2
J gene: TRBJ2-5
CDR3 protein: CASSLRTSGTHIQETQYF
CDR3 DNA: TGCGCCAGCAGCTTGCGGACTAGCGGGACCCACATCCAAGAGACCCAGTACTTC